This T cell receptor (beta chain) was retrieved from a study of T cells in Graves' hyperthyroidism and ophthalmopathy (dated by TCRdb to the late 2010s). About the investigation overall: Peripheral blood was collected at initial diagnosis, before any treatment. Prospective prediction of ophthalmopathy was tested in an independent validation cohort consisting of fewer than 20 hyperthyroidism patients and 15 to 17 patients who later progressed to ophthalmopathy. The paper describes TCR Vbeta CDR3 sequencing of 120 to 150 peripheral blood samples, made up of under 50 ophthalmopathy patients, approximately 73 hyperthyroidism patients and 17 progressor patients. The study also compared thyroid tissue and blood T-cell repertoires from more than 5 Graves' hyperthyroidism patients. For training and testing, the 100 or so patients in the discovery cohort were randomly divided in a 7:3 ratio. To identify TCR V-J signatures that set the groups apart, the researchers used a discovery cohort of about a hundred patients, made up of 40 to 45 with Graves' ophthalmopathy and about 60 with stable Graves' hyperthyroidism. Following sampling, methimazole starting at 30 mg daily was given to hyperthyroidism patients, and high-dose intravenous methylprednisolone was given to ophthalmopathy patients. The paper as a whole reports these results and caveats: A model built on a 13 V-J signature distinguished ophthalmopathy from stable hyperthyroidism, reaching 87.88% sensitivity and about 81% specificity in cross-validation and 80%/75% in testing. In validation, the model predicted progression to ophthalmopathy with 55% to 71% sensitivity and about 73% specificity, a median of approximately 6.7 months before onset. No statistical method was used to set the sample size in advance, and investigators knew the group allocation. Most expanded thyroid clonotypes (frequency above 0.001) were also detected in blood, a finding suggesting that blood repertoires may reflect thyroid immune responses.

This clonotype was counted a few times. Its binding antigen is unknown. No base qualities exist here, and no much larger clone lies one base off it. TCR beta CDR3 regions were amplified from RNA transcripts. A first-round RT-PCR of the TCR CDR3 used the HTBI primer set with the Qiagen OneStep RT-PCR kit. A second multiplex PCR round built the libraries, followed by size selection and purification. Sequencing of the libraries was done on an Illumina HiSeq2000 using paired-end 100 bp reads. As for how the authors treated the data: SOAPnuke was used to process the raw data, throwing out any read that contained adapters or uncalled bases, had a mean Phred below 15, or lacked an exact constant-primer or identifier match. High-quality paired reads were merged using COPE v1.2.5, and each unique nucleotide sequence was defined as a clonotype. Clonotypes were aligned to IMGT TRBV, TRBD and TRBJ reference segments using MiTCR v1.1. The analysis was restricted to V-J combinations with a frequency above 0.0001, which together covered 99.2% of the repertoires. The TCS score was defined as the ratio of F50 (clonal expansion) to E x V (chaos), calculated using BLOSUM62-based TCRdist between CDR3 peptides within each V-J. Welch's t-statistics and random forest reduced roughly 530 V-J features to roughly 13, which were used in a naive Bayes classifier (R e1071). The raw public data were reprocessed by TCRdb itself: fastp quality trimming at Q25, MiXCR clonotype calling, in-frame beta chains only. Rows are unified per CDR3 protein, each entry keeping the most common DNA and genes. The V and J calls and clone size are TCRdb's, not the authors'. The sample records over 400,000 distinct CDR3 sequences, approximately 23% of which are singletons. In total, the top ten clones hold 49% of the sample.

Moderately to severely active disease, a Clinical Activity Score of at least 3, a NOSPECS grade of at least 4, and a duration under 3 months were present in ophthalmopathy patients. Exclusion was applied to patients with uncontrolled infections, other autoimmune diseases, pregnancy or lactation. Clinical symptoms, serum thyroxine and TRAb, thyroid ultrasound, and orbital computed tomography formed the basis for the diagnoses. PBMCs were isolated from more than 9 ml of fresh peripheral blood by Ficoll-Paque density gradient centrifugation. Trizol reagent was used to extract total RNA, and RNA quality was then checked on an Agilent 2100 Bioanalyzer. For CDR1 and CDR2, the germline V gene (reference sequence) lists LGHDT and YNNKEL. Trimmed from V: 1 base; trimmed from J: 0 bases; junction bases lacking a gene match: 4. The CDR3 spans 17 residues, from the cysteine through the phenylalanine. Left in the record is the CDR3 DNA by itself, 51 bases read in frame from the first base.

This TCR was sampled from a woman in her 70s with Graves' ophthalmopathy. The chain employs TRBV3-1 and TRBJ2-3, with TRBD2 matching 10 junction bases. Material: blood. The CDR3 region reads CASSQAGLALSTDTQYF. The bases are TGTGCCAGCAGCCAAGCGGGACTAGCGCTTAGCACAGATACGCAGTATTTT.